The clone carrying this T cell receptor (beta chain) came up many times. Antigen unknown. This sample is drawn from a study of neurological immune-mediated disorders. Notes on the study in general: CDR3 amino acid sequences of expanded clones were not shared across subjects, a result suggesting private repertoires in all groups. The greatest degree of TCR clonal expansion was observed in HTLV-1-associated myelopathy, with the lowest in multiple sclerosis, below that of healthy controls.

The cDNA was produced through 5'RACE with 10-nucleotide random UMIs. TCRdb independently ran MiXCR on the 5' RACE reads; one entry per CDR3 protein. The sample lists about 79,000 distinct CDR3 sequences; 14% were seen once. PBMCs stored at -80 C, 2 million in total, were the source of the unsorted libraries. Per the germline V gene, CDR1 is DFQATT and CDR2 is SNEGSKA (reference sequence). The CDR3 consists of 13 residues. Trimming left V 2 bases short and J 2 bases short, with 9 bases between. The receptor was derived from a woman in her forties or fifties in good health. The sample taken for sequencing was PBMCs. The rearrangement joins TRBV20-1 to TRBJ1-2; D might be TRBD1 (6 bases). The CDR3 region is CSARIQGNYGYTF. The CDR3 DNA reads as TGCAGTGCTAGAATACAGGGAAACTATGGCTACACCTTC.